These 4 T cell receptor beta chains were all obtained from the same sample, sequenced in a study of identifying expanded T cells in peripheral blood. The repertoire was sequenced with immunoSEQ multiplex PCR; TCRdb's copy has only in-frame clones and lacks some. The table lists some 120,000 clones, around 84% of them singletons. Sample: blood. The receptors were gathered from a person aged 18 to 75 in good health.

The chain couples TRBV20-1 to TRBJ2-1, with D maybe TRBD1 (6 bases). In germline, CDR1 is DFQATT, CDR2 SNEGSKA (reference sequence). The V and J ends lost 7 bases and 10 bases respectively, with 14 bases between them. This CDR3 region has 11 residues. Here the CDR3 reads CSVMTGTEQFF. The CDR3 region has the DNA TGCAGTGTAATGACCGGGACAGAGCAGTTCTTC.

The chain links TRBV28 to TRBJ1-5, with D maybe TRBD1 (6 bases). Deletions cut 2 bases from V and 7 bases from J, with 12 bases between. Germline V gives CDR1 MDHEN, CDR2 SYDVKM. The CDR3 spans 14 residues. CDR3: CASSLEQGRQPQHF. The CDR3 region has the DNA TGTGCCAGCAGTTTAGAACAGGGAAGACAGCCCCAGCATTTT.

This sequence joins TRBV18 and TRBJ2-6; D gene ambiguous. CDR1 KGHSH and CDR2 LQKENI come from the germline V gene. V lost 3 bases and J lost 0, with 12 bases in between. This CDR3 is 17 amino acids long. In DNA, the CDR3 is TGTGCCAGCTCACCTAGTAGTCACACCTCTGGGGCCAACGTCCTGACTTTC. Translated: CASSPSSHTSGANVLTF.

The CDR3 here is CASSLVGQPKSYGYTF. CDR3 DNA: TGTGCCAGCAGCTTAGTGGGACAGCCTAAGTCGTATGGCTACACCTTC. The rearrangement joins TRBV13 to TRBJ1-2; the match to TRBD1 covers 7 bases. Germline lookup yields CDR1 PRHDT and CDR2 FYEKMQ (reference sequence). CDR3 length: 16 amino acids. The V gene end was trimmed by 1 base and the J gene end by 5 bases; junction bases not matched to a gene: 10. Based on the CDR3 plus reference TRBV13 and TRBJ1-2, the full variable domain is AAGVIQSPRHLIKEKRETATLKCYPIPRHDTVYWYQQGPGQDPQFLISFYEKMQSDKGSIPDRFSAQQFSDYHSELNMSSLELGDSALYFCASSLVGQPKSYGYTFGSGTRLTVV.